This TCR beta chain was identified during a study of molecular identifiers for immune sequencing clone quantification. Overall study: In the replicates, RNA derived from roughly 20,000 or 100,000 naive CD8 cells was divided into five parts, and four were sequenced.

TCRdb re-called the PCR reads with MiXCR, one entry per CDR3 protein. The sample lists 85,000 to 90,000 distinct CDR3 sequences; around 27% were seen once. The CDR3 covers 14 residues. Germline-derived CDR1 and CDR2 are SGHRS and YFSETQ. Study-wide results and limits: Over 97% of effector molecules, but under 1% in naive cells, were held by clones with more than 20 RNA copies.

Concerning this clonotype: Its antigen is unknown. Just one base apart from a much larger clone, this may be a read error.

The sequenced sample was naive CD8+ T cells from blood, with Jurkat cell RNA spiked in. Noted subset: FACS-sorted CD8+CD4-CCR7+CD45RA+ naive T cells. The TCR was taken from a human donor in good health. Some libraries in this study had Jurkat cell RNA spiked in. J is TRBJ2-7 and V is TRBV5-1; 7 bases are shared with TRBD1. The CDR3 DNA reads TGCGCCGGCAGCTTGTGGCAGGGGGTGGAAGAGCAGTACTTC. It codes for CAGSLWQGVEEQYF.